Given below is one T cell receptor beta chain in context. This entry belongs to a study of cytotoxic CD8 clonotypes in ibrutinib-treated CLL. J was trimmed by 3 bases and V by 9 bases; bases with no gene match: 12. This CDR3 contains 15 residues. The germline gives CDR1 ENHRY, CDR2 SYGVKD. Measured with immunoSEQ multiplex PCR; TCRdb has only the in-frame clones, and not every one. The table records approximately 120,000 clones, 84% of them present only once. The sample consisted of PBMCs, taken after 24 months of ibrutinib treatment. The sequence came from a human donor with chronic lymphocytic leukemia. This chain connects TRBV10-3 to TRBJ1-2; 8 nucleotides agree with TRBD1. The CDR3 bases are TGTGCCATGAACCCGGGGACAGGATATCACTATGGCTACACCTTC. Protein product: CAMNPGTGYHYGYTF.